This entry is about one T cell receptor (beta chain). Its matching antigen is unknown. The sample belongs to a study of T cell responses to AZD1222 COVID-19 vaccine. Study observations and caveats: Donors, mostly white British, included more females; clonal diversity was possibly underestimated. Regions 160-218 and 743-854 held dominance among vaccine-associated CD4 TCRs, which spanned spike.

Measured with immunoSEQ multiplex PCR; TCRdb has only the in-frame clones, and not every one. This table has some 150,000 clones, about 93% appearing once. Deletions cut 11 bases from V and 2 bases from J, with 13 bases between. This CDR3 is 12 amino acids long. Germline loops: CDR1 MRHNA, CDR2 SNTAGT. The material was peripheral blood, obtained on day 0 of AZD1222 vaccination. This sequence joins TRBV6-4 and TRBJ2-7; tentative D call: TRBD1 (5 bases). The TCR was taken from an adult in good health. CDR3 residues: CACYGATYEQYF. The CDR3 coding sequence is TGTGCCTGCTATGGGGCAACCTACGAGCAGTACTTC.